The rows below give T cell receptor beta chains drawn from one sample of a study of T cells in Graves' hyperthyroidism and ophthalmopathy. TCRdb re-analysed the multiplex PCR reads in MiXCR, keeping a single row per CDR3 protein. The repertoire holds about 480,000 distinct CDR3 sequences, about an eighth seen once, with around a sixth in the top ten. Input material: blood. The receptor source for this set is a woman aged 18-30 years with Graves' hyperthyroidism. Each CDR3 is given with its conserved first and last residue. Fields, in order: CDR3 protein, CDR3 DNA, CDR3 length, clone size, V gene, D gene, J gene. A D gene is named only where the DNA matches it firmly. Clone size is given for some rows only: seen once, a few or many times, or a class if the clone is expanded.

CDR3: CAANSGPYNEQFF
DNA: TGTGCCGCCAATAGCGGACCTTACAATGAGCAGTTCTTC
length: 13
size: few
V: TRBV24-1
D: NA
J: TRBJ2-1

CDR3: CASSRTGDSYEQYF
DNA: TGTGCCAGCAGCCGCACAGGCGACTCCTACGAGCAGTACTTC
length: 14
size: NA
V: TRBV5-5
D: NA
J: TRBJ2-7

CDR3: CATSGTSGRSTYNEQFF
DNA: TGTGCCACCAGTGGGACTAGCGGGAGGTCGACCTACAATGAGCAGTTCTTC
length: 17
size: many
V: TRBV24-1
D: TRBD2
J: TRBJ2-1

CDR3: CASRISAGENYGYTF
DNA: TGTGCCAGCAGAATTTCGGCAGGAGAAAACTATGGCTACACCTTC
length: 15
size: many
V: TRBV12-3/TRBV12-4
D: NA
J: TRBJ1-2

CDR3: CASSFGSAISYEQYF
DNA: TGCGCCAGCAGCTTCGGATCTGCAATATCCTACGAGCAGTACTTC
length: 15
size: many
V: TRBV5-1
D: NA
J: TRBJ2-7

CDR3: CASSPPDRVTGELFF
DNA: TGTGCCAGCAGCCCGCCGGACAGGGTCACCGGGGAGCTGTTTTTT
length: 15
size: many
V: TRBV13
D: TRBD1
J: TRBJ2-2

CDR3: CASSLVGTVEQFF
DNA: TGTGCCAGCAGCTTGGTAGGGACGGTTGAGCAGTTCTTC
length: 13
size: many
V: TRBV5-5
D: NA
J: TRBJ2-1

CDR3: CASSLLAVNEQFF
DNA: TGTGCCAGCAGCCTCCTAGCGGTCAATGAGCAGTTCTTC
length: 13
size: many
V: TRBV3-1
D: TRBD2
J: TRBJ2-1

CDR3: CSARSVNSNQPQHF
DNA: TGCAGTGCTAGATCTGTTAATAGCAATCAGCCCCAGCATTTT
length: 14
size: NA
V: TRBV20-1
D: NA
J: TRBJ1-5

CDR3: CASSQVQAPGTQYF
DNA: TGTGCCAGCAGCCAAGTACAGGCTCCAGGGACCCAGTACTTC
length: 14
size: once
V: TRBV3-1
D: NA
J: TRBJ2-5

CDR3: CASSPTSGISYEQYF
DNA: TGTGCCAGCAGTCCGACTAGCGGGATCTCCTACGAGCAGTACTTC
length: 15
size: NA
V: TRBV11-2
D: TRBD2
J: TRBJ2-7

CDR3: CASSEDQNNEQFF
DNA: TGTGCCAGCAGTGAAGATCAGAACAATGAGCAGTTCTTC
length: 13
size: many
V: TRBV2
D: NA
J: TRBJ2-1

CDR3: CAWSRGLAGDDEQFF
DNA: TGTGCCTGGAGCCGGGGACTAGCGGGAGACGATGAGCAGTTCTTC
length: 15
size: many
V: TRBV30
D: TRBD2
J: TRBJ2-1

CDR3: CASSLAGTGGRGYTF
DNA: TGTGCCAGCAGCTTGGCCGGGACAGGGGGACGTGGCTACACCTTC
length: 15
size: NA
V: TRBV7-9
D: TRBD1
J: TRBJ1-2

CDR3: CASSAGTGGSDTQYF
DNA: TGTGCCAGCAGCGCAGGGACAGGGGGGTCGGATACGCAGTATTTT
length: 15
size: many
V: TRBV27
D: TRBD1
J: TRBJ2-3

CDR3: CASSLKKRESDTQYF
DNA: TGTGCCAGCAGCTTAAAGAAGCGGGAGTCAGATACGCAGTATTTT
length: 15
size: many
V: TRBV11-2
D: TRBD2
J: TRBJ2-3

CDR3: CASSNWVAGGPHPLREQYF
DNA: TGTGCCAGCAGTAACTGGGTAGCGGGAGGTCCCCACCCACTACGCGAGCAGTACTTC
length: 19
size: NA
V: TRBV6-1
D: TRBD2
J: TRBJ2-7

CDR3: CASSEPGTAQNTQYF
DNA: TGTGCCAGCAGCGAACCAGGGACCGCTCAGAATACGCAGTATTTT
length: 15
size: many
V: TRBV7-9
D: NA
J: TRBJ2-3

CDR3: CSARRTDYEQYF
DNA: TGCAGTGCTAGAAGGACAGACTACGAGCAGTACTTC
length: 12
size: few
V: TRBV20-1
D: NA
J: TRBJ2-7

CDR3: CASSFIGGNTIYF
DNA: TGTGCCAGCAGTTTCATAGGCGGAAACACCATATATTTT
length: 13
size: many
V: TRBV12-3/TRBV12-4
D: NA
J: TRBJ1-3

CDR3: CASSIEGEINSPLHF
DNA: TGTGCCAGCAGTATCGAGGGGGAAATTAATTCACCCCTCCACTTT
length: 15
size: many
V: TRBV2
D: NA
J: TRBJ1-6

CDR3: CSVEGSSAGELFF
DNA: TGCAGCGTTGAGGGCAGCTCAGCCGGGGAGCTGTTTTTT
length: 13
size: many
V: TRBV29-1
D: NA
J: TRBJ2-2

CDR3: CATSDGGSSYEQYF
DNA: TGTGCCACCAGTGATGGGGGAAGCTCCTACGAGCAGTACTTC
length: 14
size: many
V: TRBV24-1
D: NA
J: TRBJ2-7

CDR3: CASSFGTVLEAFF
DNA: TGTGCCAGCAGCTTCGGGACAGTACTGGAAGCTTTCTTT
length: 13
size: many
V: TRBV13
D: TRBD1
J: TRBJ1-1

CDR3: CASSIVPEGDGYTF
DNA: TGTGCCAGTAGTATAGTTCCAGAAGGGGATGGCTACACCTTC
length: 14
size: many
V: TRBV19
D: NA
J: TRBJ1-2

CDR3: CAISESPLASDNYNEQFF
DNA: TGTGCCATCAGTGAGTCACCACTAGCCTCTGATAACTACAATGAGCAGTTCTTC
length: 18
size: many
V: TRBV10-3
D: NA
J: TRBJ2-1

CDR3: CASTHRLNSPLHF
DNA: TGTGCCAGTACACATCGGCTTAATTCACCCCTCCACTTT
length: 13
size: many
V: TRBV19
D: NA
J: TRBJ1-6

CDR3: CASSPYLFTGGEEKLFF
DNA: TGTGCCAGCTCACCATACTTATTTACAGGGGGAGAAGAAAAACTGTTTTTT
length: 17
size: many
V: TRBV18
D: TRBD1
J: TRBJ1-4